This TCR beta chain was observed in a study of OX40 agonist ivuxolimab in advanced cancers. Across the study: Allowance was made for prior anti-PD-1, anti-PD-L1 or anti-CTLA-4 therapy, and 40% to 45% had some.

Assay: immunoSEQ multiplex PCR; the TCRdb copy retains only in-frame clones and omits some. The top ten clones hold around 1.1% of a sample with about 48,000 clones, roughly 80% of them seen once. Germline values: CDR1 SGHRS, CDR2 YFSETQ. V lost 7 bases and J lost 4; bases outside the gene matches: 10. There are 17 residues in the CDR3. Blood specimens came from baseline, cycle 4 day 1, and cycle 7 day 1. V is TRBV5-1 and J is TRBJ2-1, with 14 bases aligning to TRBD2. This TCR derives from an adult with an advanced solid tumor such as melanoma, head and neck, liver or kidney cancer. Here the sequenced sample was CD4+ or CD8+ T cells sorted from blood, taken in a trial of the OX40 agonist ivuxolimab. The CDR3 here is CASRLAGGPGGYNEQFF. In nucleotides, the CDR3 is TGCGCCAGCCGACTAGCGGGAGGGCCTGGCGGATACAATGAGCAGTTCTTC.